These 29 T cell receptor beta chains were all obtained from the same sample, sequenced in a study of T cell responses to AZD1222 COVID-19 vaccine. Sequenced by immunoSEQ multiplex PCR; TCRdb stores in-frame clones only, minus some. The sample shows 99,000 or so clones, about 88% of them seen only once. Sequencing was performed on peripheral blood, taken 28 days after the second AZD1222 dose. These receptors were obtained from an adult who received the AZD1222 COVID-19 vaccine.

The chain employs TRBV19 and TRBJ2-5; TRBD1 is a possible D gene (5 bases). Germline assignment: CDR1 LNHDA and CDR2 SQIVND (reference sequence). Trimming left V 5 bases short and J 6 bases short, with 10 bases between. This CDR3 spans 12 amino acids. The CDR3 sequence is CASSSGMQTQYF. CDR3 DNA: TGTGCCAGTAGTTCAGGGATGCAGACCCAGTACTTC.

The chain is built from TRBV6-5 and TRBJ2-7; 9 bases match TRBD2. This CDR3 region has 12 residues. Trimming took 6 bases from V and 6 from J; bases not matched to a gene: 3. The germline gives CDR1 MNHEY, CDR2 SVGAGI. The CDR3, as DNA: TGTGCCAGCAGACCACTAGCGGGCGAGCAGTACTTC. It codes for CASRPLAGEQYF.

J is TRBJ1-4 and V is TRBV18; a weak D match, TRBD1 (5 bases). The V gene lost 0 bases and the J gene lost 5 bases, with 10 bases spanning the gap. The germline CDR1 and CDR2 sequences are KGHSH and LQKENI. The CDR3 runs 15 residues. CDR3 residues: CASSPPNRPNEKLFF. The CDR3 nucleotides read TGTGCCAGCTCACCACCGAACAGGCCCAATGAAAAACTGTTTTTT.

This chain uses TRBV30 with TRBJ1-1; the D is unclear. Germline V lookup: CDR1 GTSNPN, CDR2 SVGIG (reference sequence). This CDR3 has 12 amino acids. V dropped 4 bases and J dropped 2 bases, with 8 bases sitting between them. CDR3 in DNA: TGTGCCTGGATGCGGTATAACACTGAAGCTTTCTTT. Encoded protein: CAWMRYNTEAFF. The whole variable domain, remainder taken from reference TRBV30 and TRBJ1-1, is SQTIHQWPATLVQPVGSPLSLECTVEGTSNPNLYWYRQAAGRGLQLLFYSVGIGQISSEVPQNLSASRPQDRQFILSSKKLLLSDSGFYLCAWMRYNTEAFFGQGTRLTVV.

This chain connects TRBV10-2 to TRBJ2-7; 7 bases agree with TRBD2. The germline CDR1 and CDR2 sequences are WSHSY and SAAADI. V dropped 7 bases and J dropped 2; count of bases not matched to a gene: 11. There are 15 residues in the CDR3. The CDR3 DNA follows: TGCGCCAGCATAGGAGGGGTAAGCGGGGCCTACGAGCAGTACTTC. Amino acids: CASIGGVSGAYEQYF.

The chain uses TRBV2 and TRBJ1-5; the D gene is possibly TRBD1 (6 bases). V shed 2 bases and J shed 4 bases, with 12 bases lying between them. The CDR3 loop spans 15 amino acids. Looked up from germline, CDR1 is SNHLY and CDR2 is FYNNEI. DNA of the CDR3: TGTGCCAGCAGTGAATGGGAGCAGGGGAATCAGCCCCAGCATTTT. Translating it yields CASSEWEQGNQPQHF.

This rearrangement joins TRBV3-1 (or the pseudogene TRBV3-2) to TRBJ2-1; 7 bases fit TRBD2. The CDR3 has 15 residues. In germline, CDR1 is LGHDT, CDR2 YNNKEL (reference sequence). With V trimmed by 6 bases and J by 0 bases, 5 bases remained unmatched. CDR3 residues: CASSFGLGSYNEQFF. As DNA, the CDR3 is TGTGCCAGCAGTTTTGGACTAGGCTCCTACAATGAGCAGTTCTTC.

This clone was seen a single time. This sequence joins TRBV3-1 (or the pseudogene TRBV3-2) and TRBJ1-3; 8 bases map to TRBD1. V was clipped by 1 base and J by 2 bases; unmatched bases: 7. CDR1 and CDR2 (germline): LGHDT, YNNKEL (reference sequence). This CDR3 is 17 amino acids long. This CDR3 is CASSQVGGRGPGNTIYF. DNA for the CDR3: TGTGCCAGCAGCCAAGTAGGGGGCAGGGGGCCTGGAAACACCATATATTTT.

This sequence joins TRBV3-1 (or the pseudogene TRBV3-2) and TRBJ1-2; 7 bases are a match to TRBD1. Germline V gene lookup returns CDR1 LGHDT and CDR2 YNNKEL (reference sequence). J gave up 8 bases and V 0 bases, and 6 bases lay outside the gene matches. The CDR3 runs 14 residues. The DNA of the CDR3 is TGTGCCAGCAGCCAAGATCAGGACAGGAACGGCTACACCTTC. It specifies CASSQDQDRNGYTF.

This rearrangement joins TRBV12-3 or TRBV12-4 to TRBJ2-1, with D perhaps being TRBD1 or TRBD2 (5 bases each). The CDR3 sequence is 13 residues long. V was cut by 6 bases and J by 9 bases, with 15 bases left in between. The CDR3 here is CASRSGPGFEQFF. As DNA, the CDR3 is TGTGCCAGCAGATCGGGACCTGGCTTTGAGCAGTTCTTC.

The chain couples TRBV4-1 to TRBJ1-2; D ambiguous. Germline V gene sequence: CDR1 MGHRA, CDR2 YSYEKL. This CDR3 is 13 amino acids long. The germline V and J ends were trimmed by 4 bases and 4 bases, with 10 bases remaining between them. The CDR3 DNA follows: TGCGCCAGCAGCCTCGGTGTCGGCTATGGCTACACCTTC. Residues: CASSLGVGYGYTF.

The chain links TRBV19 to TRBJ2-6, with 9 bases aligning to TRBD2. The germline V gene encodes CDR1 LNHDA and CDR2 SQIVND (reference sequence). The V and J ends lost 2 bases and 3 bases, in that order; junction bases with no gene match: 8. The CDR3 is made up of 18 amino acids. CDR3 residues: CASSIRGAGGFGANVLTF. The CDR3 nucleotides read TGTGCCAGTAGTATACGGGGTGCGGGAGGGTTTGGGGCCAACGTCCTGACTTTC. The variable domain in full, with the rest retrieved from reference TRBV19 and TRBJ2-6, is DGGITQSPKYLFRKEGQNVTLSCEQNLNHDAMYWYRQDPGQGLRLIYYSQIVNDFQKGDIAEGYSVSREKKESFPLTVTSAQKNPTAFYLCASSIRGAGGFGANVLTFGAGSRLTVL.

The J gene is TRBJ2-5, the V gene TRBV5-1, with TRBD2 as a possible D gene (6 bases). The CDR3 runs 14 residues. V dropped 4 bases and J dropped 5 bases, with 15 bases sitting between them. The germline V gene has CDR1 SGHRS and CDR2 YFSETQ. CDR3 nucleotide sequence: TGCGCCAGCAGCGTGGACTACGGGGTGGAGACCCAGTACTTC. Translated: CASSVDYGVETQYF.

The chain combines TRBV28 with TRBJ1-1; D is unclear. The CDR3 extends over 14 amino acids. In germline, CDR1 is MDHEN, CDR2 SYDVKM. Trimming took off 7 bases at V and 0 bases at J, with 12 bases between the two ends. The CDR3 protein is CASTYPLMNTEAFF. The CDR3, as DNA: TGTGCCAGCACTTACCCCCTTATGAACACTGAAGCTTTCTTT. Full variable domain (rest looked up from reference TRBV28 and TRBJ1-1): DVKVTQSSRYLVKRTGEKVFLECVQDMDHENMFWYRQDPGLGLRLIYFSYDVKMKEKGDIPEGYSVSREKKERFSLILESASTNQTSMYLCASTYPLMNTEAFFGQGTRLTVV.

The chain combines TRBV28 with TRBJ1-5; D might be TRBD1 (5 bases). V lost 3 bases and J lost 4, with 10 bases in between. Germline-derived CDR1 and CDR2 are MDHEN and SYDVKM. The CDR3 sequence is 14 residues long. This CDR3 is CASSLGGVNQPQHF. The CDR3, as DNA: TGTGCCAGCAGTTTGGGGGGAGTGAATCAGCCCCAGCATTTT. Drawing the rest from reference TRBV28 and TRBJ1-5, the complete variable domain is DVKVTQSSRYLVKRTGEKVFLECVQDMDHENMFWYRQDPGLGLRLIYFSYDVKMKEKGDIPEGYSVSREKKERFSLILESASTNQTSMYLCASSLGGVNQPQHFGDGTRLSIL.

CDR3 coding DNA: TGTGCCAGCTGTAAGCGGGAGACCGGGGAGCTGTTTTTT. Translating gives CASCKRETGELFF. The chain recombines TRBV9 with TRBJ2-2, with 8 nucleotides matching TRBD2. Losses at the gene ends were 7 bases for V and 5 bases for J; bases not matched to a gene: 4. This CDR3 region has 13 residues. Germline V gives CDR1 SGDLS, CDR2 YYNGEE.

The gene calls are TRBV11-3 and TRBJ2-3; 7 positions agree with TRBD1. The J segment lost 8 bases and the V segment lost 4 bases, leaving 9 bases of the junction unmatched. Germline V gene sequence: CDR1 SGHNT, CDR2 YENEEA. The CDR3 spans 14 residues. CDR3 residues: CASSSTAWDSTQYF. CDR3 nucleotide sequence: TGTGCCAGCAGCTCCACCGCTTGGGACAGTACGCAGTATTTT.

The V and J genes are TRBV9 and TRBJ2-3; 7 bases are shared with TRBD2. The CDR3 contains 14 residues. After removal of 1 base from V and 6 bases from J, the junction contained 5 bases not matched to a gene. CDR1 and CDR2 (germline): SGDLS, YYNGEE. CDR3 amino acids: CASSVSGRDDTQYF. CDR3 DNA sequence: TGTGCCAGCAGCGTAAGTGGGAGGGATGATACGCAGTATTTT.

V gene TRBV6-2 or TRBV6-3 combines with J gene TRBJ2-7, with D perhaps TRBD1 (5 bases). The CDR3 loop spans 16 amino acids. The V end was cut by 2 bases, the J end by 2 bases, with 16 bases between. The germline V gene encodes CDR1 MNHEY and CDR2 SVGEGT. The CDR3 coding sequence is TGTGCCAGCAGTTACATACCCCGGCAGGGCCCCTACGAGCAGTACTTC. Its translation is CASSYIPRQGPYEQYF.

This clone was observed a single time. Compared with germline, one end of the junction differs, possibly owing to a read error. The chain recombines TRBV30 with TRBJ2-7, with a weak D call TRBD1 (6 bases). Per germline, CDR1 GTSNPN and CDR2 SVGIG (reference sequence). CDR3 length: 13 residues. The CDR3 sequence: CAWSAQGLAQKNF. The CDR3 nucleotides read TGTGCCTGGAGTGCTCAGGGGTTAGCCCAGAAGAACTTC. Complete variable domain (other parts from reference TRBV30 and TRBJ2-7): SQTIHQWPATLVQPVGSPLSLECTVEGTSNPNLYWYRQAAGRGLQLLFYSVGIGQISSEVPQNLSASRPQDRQFILSSKKLLLSDSGFYLCAWSAQGLAQKNFGPGTRLTVT.

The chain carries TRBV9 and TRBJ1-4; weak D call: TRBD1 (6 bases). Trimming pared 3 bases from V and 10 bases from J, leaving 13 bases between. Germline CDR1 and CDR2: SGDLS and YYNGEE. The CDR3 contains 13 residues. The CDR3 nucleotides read TGTGCCAGCAGCGAAACAGGGAGGGGAAAACTGTTTTTT. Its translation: CASSETGRGKLFF.

For the CDR3, the DNA is TGTGCCAGTAACAAACTAGCGGTAGCGAACACCGGGGAGCTGTTTTTT. It specifies CASNKLAVANTGELFF. V gene TRBV19 combines with J gene TRBJ2-2, with 8 bases matching TRBD2. This CDR3 comprises 16 residues. V lost 7 bases to trimming and J lost 0 bases; unmatched junction nucleotides: 7. Germline CDR1 and CDR2: LNHDA and SQIVND (reference sequence).

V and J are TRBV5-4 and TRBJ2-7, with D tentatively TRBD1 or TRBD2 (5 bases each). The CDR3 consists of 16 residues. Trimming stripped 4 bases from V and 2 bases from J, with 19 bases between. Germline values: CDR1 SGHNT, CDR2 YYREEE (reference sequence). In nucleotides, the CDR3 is TGTGCCAGCAGCCAAAGGGGATGGGGGAAGCCCTACGAGCAGTACTTC. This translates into CASSQRGWGKPYEQYF.

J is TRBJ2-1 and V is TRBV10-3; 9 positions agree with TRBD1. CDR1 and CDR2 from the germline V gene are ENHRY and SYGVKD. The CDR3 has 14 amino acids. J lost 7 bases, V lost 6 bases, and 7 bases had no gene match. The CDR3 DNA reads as TGTGCCATCAGCTCCGGGACAGGGCCAAATGAGCAGTTCTTC. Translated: CAISSGTGPNEQFF.

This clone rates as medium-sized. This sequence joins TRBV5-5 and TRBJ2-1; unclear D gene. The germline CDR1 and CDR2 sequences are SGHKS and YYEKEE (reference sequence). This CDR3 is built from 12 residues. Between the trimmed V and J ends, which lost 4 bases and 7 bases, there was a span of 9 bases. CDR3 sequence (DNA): TGTGCCAGCAGCGTCTCGTGGAATGAGCAGTTCTTC. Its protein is CASSVSWNEQFF.

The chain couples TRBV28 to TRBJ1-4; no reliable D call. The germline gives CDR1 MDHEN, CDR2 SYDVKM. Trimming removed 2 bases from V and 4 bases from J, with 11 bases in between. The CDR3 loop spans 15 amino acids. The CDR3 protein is CASSLVAALNEKLFF. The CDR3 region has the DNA TGTGCCAGCAGTTTAGTCGCAGCACTTAATGAAAAACTGTTTTTT.

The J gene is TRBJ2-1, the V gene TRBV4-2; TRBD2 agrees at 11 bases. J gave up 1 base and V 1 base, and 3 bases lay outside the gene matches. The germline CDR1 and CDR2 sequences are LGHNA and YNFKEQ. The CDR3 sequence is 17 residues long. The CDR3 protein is CASSQVGTSGSYNEQFF. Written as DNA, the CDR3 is TGTGCCAGCAGCCAAGTAGGGACTAGCGGATCCTACAATGAGCAGTTCTTC.

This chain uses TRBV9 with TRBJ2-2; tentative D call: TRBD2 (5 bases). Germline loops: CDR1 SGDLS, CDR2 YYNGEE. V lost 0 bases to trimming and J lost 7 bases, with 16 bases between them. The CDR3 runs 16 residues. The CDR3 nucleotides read TGTGCCAGCAGCGTAGGTGGCACGCCGGCGGGCGGGGAGCTGTTTTTT. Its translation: CASSVGGTPAGGELFF. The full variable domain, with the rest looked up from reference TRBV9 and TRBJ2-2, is DSGVTQTPKHLITATGQRVTLRCSPRSGDLSVYWYQQSLDQGLQFLIQYYNGEERAKGNILERFSAQQFPDLHSELNLSSLELGDSALYFCASSVGGTPAGGELFFGEGSRLTVL.

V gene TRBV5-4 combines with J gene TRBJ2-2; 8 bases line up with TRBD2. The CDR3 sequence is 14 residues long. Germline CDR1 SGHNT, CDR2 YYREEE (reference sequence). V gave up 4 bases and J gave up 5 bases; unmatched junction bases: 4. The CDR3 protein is CASSPGGQTGELFF. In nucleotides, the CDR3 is TGTGCCAGCAGCCCGGGAGGGCAAACCGGGGAGCTGTTTTTT.